The present TCR beta chain was sequenced within a study of cytomegalovirus exposure and HLA in healthy donors. Germline V gene sequence: CDR1 MRHNA, CDR2 SNTAGT. The CDR3 contains 15 residues. The trim removed 3 bases at V and 5 bases at J, leaving 5 bases unmatched. Study results and caveats: A later analysis associated some 18,000 TCR beta sequences with HLA alleles at a 0.05 false discovery rate.

A word on this clone: The antigen remains undetermined.

Researchers ran the PCR with 60 Vbeta and 13 Jbeta primers. This table comes from immunoSEQ multiplex PCR, and its TCRdb copy is limited to in-frame clones, with some not included. The sample lists about 160,000 clones, 70% to 75% occurring once. All donors participated as healthy donors of bone marrow. This TCR came from a man aged 18 to 30 in good health and CMV-seropositive. The sequenced sample consisted of PBMCs. The chain recombines TRBV6-4 with TRBJ2-2; 8 positions match TRBD1. The CDR3 sequence is CASSEQGGMTGELFF. Here the CDR3 DNA reads TGTGCCAGCAGTGAACAGGGGGGAATGACCGGGGAGCTGTTTTTT.